Sequencing of this T cell receptor beta chain was carried out in a study of T cell responses to AZD1222 COVID-19 vaccine. Study results and limitations: Increased Spike-specific TCR breadth and depth were observed after two AZD1222 doses. Donors were largely white British and mainly female; clonal diversity was possibly underestimated. Reportedly, nearly half of unique spike TCRs recognized epitopes outside B.1.351/B.1.1.7 mutations.

This CDR3 spans 17 amino acids. Germline V gives CDR1 SGHNT, CDR2 YYREEE (reference sequence). Losses at the gene ends were 3 bases for V and 0 bases for J; bases not matched to a gene: 7. Second doses were pooled across both intervals (about 4 or about 12 weeks). For this clone: The target antigen is unknown.

Produced via immunoSEQ multiplex PCR; TCRdb's table is partial and in-frame only. Of fewer than 90,000 clones detected, 85% to 90% appear once; the ten largest clones hold 4.5% to 7%. J is TRBJ2-7 and V is TRBV5-4, with 12 nucleotides matching TRBD2. The material sequenced was peripheral blood, taken 28 days after the second AZD1222 dose. The TCR originated in an adult who received the AZD1222 COVID-19 vaccine. CDR3 amino acids: CASSSWTSGDFSYEQYF. The CDR3 coding sequence is TGTGCCAGCAGCTCCTGGACTAGCGGGGATTTCTCCTACGAGCAGTACTTC.